Below, 7 T cell receptor beta chains from the same sample are listed, as sequenced in a study of blood T cells in healthy people across ages. Using a J-beta primer mix together with a sample-barcoded 5' primer, a second PCR was run for 7 to 11 cycles. Each CDR3 protein is one row after TCRdb ran MiXCR on the 5' RACE reads. The repertoire has hundreds of thousands of distinct CDR3 sequences, under 45% of them found once; the top ten carry roughly 18%. The sample was blood. The origin of the receptors is a man between 60 and 75 years old in good health.

This clonotype was seen a handful of times. This chain links TRBV27 with TRBJ2-1; 8 bases agree with TRBD1. V was clipped by 2 bases and J by 6 bases; unmatched bases: 9. Germline V gene data show CDR1 as MNHEY and CDR2 as SMNVEV (reference sequence). The CDR3 is 16 amino acids. The CDR3 spells CASSLADRVGRNEQFF. CDR3 in DNA: TGTGCCAGCAGTTTAGCGGACAGGGTAGGTCGCAATGAGCAGTTCTTC.

In its sample, this clonotype was seen a few times. This chain joins TRBV12-3 or TRBV12-4 and TRBJ2-7; weak D call: TRBD1 (6 bases). The tail of the sequence fits TRBJ2-5 better, so the J call may be wrong. The CDR3 contains 13 residues. The chain's CDR3 is CASRLGQGETQYF. CDR3 coding DNA: TGTGCCAGCCGCCTTGGCCAGGGGGAGACCCAGTACTTC.

This chain connects TRBV5-1 to TRBJ2-4; the D gene is possibly TRBD1 (6 bases). The tail of the sequence fits TRBJ2-7 better, so the J call may be wrong. Germline V lookup: CDR1 SGHRS, CDR2 YFSETQ. The CDR3 runs to 14 residues. CDR3 in DNA: TGCGCCAGCAGCTTGACGGACAGATTATACGAGCAGTACTTC. It encodes CASSLTDRLYEQYF.

Comment on this clonotype: It may be a read error: a sequence one base away is much more abundant. V and J are TRBV20-1 and TRBJ2-4; no clear D gene. The better agreement between TRBJ2-7 and the DNA end casts doubt on the J call. This CDR3 has 11 residues. The germline V gene encodes CDR1 DFQATT and CDR2 SNEGSKA (reference sequence). The CDR3 nucleotides are TGCAGTGCTAGCCCCACCTACGAGCAGTACTTC. This encodes CSASPTYEQYF.

This clonotype was detected a few times. The rearrangement links TRBV6-5 to TRBJ1-2; 9 nucleotides match TRBD1. The CDR3 sequence is 15 residues long. CDR1 and CDR2 (germline): MNHEY, SVGAGI. Trimming cost V 0 bases and J 8 bases; bases outside gene matches: 7. CDR3 sequence (DNA): TGTGCCAGCAGTTACTCGACACAGGGGGCGCACGGCTACACCTTC. Translation: CASSYSTQGAHGYTF.

A few counts support this clonotype. The chain uses TRBV12-3 or TRBV12-4 and TRBJ2-5, with D unclear. Between the trimmed V and J ends, which lost 5 bases and 7 bases, there was a span of 20 bases. The length of the CDR3 is 15 residues. This chain's CDR3 is CASSPIRAPVGTQYF. In DNA form, the CDR3 reads TGTGCCAGCAGTCCTATCCGGGCCCCTGTTGGGACCCAGTACTTC.

J is TRBJ2-7 and V is TRBV20-1; TRBD1 matches 7 bases. Germline CDR1 and CDR2: DFQATT and SNEGSKA (reference sequence). J gave up 3 bases and V 6 bases, and 5 bases lay outside the gene matches. The CDR3 contains 12 residues. The CDR3 DNA is TGCAGTGCCGGTTACAGGGGCTACGAGCAGTACTTC. This translates into CSAGYRGYEQYF.